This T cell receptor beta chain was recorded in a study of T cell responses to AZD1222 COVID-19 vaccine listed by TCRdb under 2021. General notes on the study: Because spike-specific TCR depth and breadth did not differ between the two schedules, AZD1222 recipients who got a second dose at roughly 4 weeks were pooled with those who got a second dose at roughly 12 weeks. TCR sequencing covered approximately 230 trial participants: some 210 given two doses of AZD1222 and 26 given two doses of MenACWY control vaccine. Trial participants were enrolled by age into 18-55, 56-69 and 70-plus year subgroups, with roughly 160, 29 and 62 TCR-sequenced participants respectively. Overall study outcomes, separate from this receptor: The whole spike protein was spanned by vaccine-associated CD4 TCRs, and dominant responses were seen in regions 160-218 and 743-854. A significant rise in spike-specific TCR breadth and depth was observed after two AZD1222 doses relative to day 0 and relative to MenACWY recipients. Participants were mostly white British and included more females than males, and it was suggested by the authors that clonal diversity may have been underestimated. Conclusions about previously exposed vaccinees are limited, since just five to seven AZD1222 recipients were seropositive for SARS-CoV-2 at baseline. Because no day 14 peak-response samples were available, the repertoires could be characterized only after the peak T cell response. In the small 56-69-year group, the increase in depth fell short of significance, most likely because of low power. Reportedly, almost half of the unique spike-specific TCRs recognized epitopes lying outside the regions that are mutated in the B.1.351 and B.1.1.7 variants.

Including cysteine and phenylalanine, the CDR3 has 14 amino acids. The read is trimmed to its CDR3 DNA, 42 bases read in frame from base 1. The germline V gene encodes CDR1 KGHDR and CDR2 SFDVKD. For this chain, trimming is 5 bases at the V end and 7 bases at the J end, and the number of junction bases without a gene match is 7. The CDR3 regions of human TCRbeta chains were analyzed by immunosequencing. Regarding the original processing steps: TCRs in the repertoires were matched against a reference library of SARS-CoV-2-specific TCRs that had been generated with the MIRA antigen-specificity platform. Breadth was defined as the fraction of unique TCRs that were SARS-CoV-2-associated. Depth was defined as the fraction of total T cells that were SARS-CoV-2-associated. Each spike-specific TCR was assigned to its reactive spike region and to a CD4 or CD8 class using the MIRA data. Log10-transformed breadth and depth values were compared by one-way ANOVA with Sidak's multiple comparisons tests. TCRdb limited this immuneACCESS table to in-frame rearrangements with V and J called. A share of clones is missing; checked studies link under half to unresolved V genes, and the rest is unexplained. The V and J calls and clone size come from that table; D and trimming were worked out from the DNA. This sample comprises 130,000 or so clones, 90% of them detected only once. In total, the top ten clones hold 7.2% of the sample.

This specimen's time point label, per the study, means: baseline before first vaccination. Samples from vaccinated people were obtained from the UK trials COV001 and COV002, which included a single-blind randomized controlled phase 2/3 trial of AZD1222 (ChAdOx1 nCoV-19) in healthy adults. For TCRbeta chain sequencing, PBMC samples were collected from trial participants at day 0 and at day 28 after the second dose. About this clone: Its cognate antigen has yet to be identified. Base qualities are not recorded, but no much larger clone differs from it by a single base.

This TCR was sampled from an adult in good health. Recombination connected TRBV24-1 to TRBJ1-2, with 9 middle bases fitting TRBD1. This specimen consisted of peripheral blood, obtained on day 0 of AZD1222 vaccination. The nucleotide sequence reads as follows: TGTGCCACCAGTGTTGGGACAGGGAGTTCTGGCTACACCTTC. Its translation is CATSVGTGSSGYTF.